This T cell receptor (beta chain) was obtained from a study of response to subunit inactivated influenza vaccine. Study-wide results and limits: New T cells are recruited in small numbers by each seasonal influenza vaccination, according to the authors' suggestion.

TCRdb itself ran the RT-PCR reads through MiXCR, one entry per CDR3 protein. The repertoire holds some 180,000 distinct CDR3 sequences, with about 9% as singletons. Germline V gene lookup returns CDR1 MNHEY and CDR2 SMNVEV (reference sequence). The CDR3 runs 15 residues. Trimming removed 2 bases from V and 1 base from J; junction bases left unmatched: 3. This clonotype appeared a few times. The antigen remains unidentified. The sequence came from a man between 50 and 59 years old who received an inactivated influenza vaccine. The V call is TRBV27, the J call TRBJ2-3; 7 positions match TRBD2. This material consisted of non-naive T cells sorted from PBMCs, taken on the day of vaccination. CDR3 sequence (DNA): TGTGCCAGCAGTTTAATACGGGGGGGCACAGATACGCAGTATTTT. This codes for CASSLIRGGTDTQYF.